This entry lists 29 T cell receptor beta chains sequenced from one sample in a study of PD-L1 blockade in urothelial cancer. Sequencing was performed with immunoSEQ multiplex PCR; in TCRdb, only in-frame clones are kept and a portion is missing. The sample comprises 85,000 to 95,000 clones, 89% of which are singletons, and more than 0.85% rests with the top ten. Time point noted: pretreatment peripheral blood. Source: PBMCs, taken around atezolizumab (anti-PD-L1) treatment. Every receptor here comes from an elderly woman with urothelial cancer.

This chain links TRBV27 with TRBJ1-5; 8 bases fit TRBD1. The junction had 7 bases not matched to a gene; V was cut back by 4 bases and J by 2 bases. CDR3 length: 16 amino acids. Germline CDR1 reads MNHEY; CDR2 reads SMNVEV (reference sequence). This CDR3 is CASSSHRGVGNQPQHF. CDR3 sequence (DNA): TGTGCCAGCAGTTCCCACAGGGGGGTTGGCAATCAGCCCCAGCATTTT.

V usage is TRBV4-2 and J usage is TRBJ1-2; 7 bases are shared with TRBD1. With 1 base clipped from V and 4 bases from J, the junction kept 6 bases outside the gene matches. The CDR3 runs 15 residues. Germline CDR1 reads LGHNA; CDR2 reads YNFKEQ. The CDR3, as DNA: TGTGCCAGCAGCCAAGGGGGACAGCTCTTCTATGGCTACACCTTC. This encodes CASSQGGQLFYGYTF.

This clone was observed once. V gene TRBV29-1 combines with J gene TRBJ1-1, with 8 bases that match TRBD1. The germline gives CDR1 SQVTM, CDR2 ANQGSEA. The V gene end was trimmed by 0 bases and the J gene end by 10 bases; junction bases not matched to a gene: 4. The CDR3 is 12 amino acids. The CDR3 loop is CSVEDGQGRAFF. Here the CDR3 DNA reads TGCAGCGTTGAAGATGGACAGGGAAGAGCTTTCTTT. Together with reference TRBV29-1 and TRBJ1-1, the CDR3 gives the full variable domain: SAVISQKPSRDICQRGTSLTIQCQVDSQVTMMFWYRQQPGQSLTLIATANQGSEATYESGFVIDKFPISRPNLTFSTLTVSNMSPEDSSIYLCSVEDGQGRAFFGQGTRLTVV.

This clone has a single count. The chain recombines TRBV6-1 with TRBJ2-1; 14 bases are a match to TRBD2. V was clipped by 2 bases and J by 9 bases; unmatched bases: 6. CDR1 and CDR2 (germline): MNHNS, SASEGT. CDR3 length: 16 residues. The CDR3 DNA sequence: TGTGCCAGCAGTGAATCGACTAGCGGGAGGGTCTTTGAGCAGTTCTTC. It encodes CASSESTSGRVFEQFF.

This chain links TRBV9 with TRBJ2-2; 7 bases fit TRBD1. V lost 6 bases, J lost 3 bases, and 5 bases stayed unmatched. CDR1 and CDR2 (germline): SGDLS, YYNGEE. This CDR3 region has 14 residues. CDR3 sequence (DNA): TGTGCCAGCACAGAAGGGACAGACACCGGGGAGCTGTTTTTT. Translated, it gives CASTEGTDTGELFF.

The chain has TRBV28 and TRBJ1-1, with TRBD1 as a possible D gene (6 bases). The germline gives CDR1 MDHEN, CDR2 SYDVKM. The CDR3 has 14 residues. V lost 2 bases, J lost 6 bases, and 13 bases lay in between. The CDR3 DNA sequence: TGTGCCAGCAGTTTAGTCGGGGGGCGGGCTGAAGCTTTCTTT. It specifies CASSLVGGRAEAFF. The full variable domain, completed using reference TRBV28 and TRBJ1-1, is DVKVTQSSRYLVKRTGEKVFLECVQDMDHENMFWYRQDPGLGLRLIYFSYDVKMKEKGDIPEGYSVSREKKERFSLILESASTNQTSMYLCASSLVGGRAEAFFGQGTRLTVV.

This sequence joins TRBV28 and TRBJ1-5; D is ambiguous. This CDR3 has 15 amino acids. CDR1 MDHEN and CDR2 SYDVKM come from the germline V gene. V was pared by 4 bases and J by 4 bases, with 14 bases between. CDR3: CASSSAGSQNQPQHF. The CDR3 coding sequence is TGTGCCAGCAGTTCAGCCGGGTCTCAAAATCAGCCCCAGCATTTT.

The rearrangement links TRBV30 to TRBJ2-2; D is uncertain. Looked up from germline, CDR1 is GTSNPN and CDR2 is SVGIG (reference sequence). CDR3 length equals 13 residues. Trimming pared 3 bases from V and 2 bases from J, leaving 7 bases between. Written as DNA, the CDR3 is TGTGCCTGGAGCCAAGCTAACACCGGGGAGCTGTTTTTT. Its translation: CAWSQANTGELFF.

This rearrangement joins TRBV28 to TRBJ1-1; D uncertain. Germline-derived CDR1 and CDR2 are MDHEN and SYDVKM. This CDR3 is 14 amino acids long. V was pared by 5 bases and J by 0 bases, with 10 bases between. The DNA for the CDR3 is TGTGCCAGCAGTCCCCAGAGGGTGAACACTGAAGCTTTCTTT. Translating gives CASSPQRVNTEAFF.

CDR3 region: CASSRTGNYEQFF. The CDR3 nucleotides are TGTGCCAGCAGCAGGACAGGGAATTATGAGCAGTTCTTC. V usage is TRBV5-6 and J usage is TRBJ2-1; 8 bases fit TRBD1. Losses at the gene ends were 4 bases for V and 8 bases for J; bases not matched to a gene: 5. Germline-derived CDR1 and CDR2 are SGHDT and YYEEEE. CDR3 size: 13 residues.

This chain links TRBV11-2 with TRBJ2-7, with D tentatively TRBD1 (7 bases). Trimming pared 5 bases from V and 3 bases from J, leaving 14 bases between. CDR1 and CDR2 from the germline V gene are SGHAT and FQNNGV. The CDR3 runs 14 residues. CDR3 nucleotide sequence: TGTGCCAGCAGCCAGGGGGGAATGGGCTACGAGCAGTACTTC. Protein sequence: CASSQGGMGYEQYF.

This clone was observed once. The CDR3 protein is CASGFGGHQQFF. CDR3 bases: TGTGCTAGTGGTTTTGGGGGACATCAGCAGTTCTTC. The chain uses TRBV12-5 and TRBJ2-1; a possible D gene is TRBD1 (6 bases). Germline CDR1 is LGHNT and CDR2 is FRNRAP. The CDR3 is 12 residues long. With 3 bases removed from V and 11 bases from J, the gap between germline ends came to 11 bases.

The CDR3 DNA sequence: TGTGCCAGCAGTTCCACAGGGAACGAGCAGTACTTC. It is translated as CASSSTGNEQYF. The rearrangement joins TRBV6-1 to TRBJ2-7; TRBD1 might be the D (6 bases). V lost 5 bases to trimming and J lost 5 bases, with 10 bases between them. This CDR3 has 12 amino acids. Germline CDR1 is MNHNS and CDR2 is SASEGT.

This clone was detected only a few times. The chain combines TRBV2 with TRBJ2-7; 8 nucleotides match TRBD2. This CDR3 is 14 amino acids long. After removal of 3 bases from V and 6 bases from J, the junction contained 7 bases not matched to a gene. Germline CDR1 reads SNHLY; CDR2 reads FYNNEI. DNA of the CDR3: TGTGCCAGCAGTGATACGGGAGGGTTAGGCGAGCAGTACTTC. Translation gives CASSDTGGLGEQYF. Variable domain in full (rest from reference TRBV2 and TRBJ2-7): EPEVTQTPSHQVTQMGQEVILRCVPISNHLYFYWYRQILGQKVEFLVSFYNNEISEKSEIFDDQFSVERPDGSNFTLKIRSTKLEDSAMYFCASSDTGGLGEQYFGPGTRLTVT.

This chain uses TRBV5-3 with TRBJ2-2, with D possibly TRBD1 on 5 matching bases. TRBV5-3 is recorded as an ORF, its role being uncertain. The CDR3 is made up of 15 amino acids. V lost 1 base to trimming and J lost 5 bases, with 12 bases between them. The CDR3 loop reads CARSLSGIGTGELFF. CDR3 DNA: TGTGCCAGAAGCTTGTCAGGGATCGGGACCGGGGAGCTGTTTTTT.

The V call is TRBV10-3, the J call TRBJ1-4, with D hard to call. The germline V gene has CDR1 ENHRY and CDR2 SYGVKD. Trimming left V 7 bases short and J 8 bases short, with 5 bases between. CDR3 length: 10 amino acids. The CDR3 DNA follows: TGTGCCATCACCCGGGAAAAACTGTTTTTT. This codes for CAITREKLFF.

This chain links TRBV14 with TRBJ2-7, with D maybe TRBD1 (5 bases). The CDR3 runs 15 residues. V was cut by 0 bases and J by 5 bases, with 14 bases left in between. Germline CDR1 is SGHDN and CDR2 is FVKESK. CDR3 amino acids: CASSQDPDSYDEQYF. Here the CDR3 DNA reads TGTGCCAGCAGCCAAGATCCTGACAGTTATGACGAGCAGTACTTC.

The chain joins TRBV9 to TRBJ1-2; TRBD1 aligns across 7 bases. Germline V gives CDR1 SGDLS, CDR2 YYNGEE. Trimming removed 4 bases from V and 0 bases from J; junction bases left unmatched: 9. This CDR3 is built from 16 residues. CDR3 amino acids: CASSPTGQAPNYGYTF. The CDR3 coding sequence is TGTGCCAGCAGCCCTACCGGACAGGCCCCTAACTATGGCTACACCTTC.

J is TRBJ2-4 and V is TRBV5-4; D unresolved. The CDR3 length is 12 residues. From germline, CDR1 is SGHNT and CDR2 YYREEE (reference sequence). Between the trimmed V and J ends, which lost 0 bases and 9 bases, there was a span of 7 bases. The CDR3: CASSLDRTIQYF. Written as DNA, the CDR3 is TGTGCCAGCAGCTTGGACAGAACCATTCAGTACTTC.

The genes are TRBV28 and TRBJ2-4; D is possibly TRBD1 (5 bases). V lost 3 bases and J lost 0, with 15 bases in between. The CDR3 is 17 amino acids. Germline loops: CDR1 MDHEN, CDR2 SYDVKM. CDR3 loop: CASSLKDKTLAKNIQYF. The CDR3 DNA reads TGTGCCAGCAGTTTGAAGGACAAGACACTAGCCAAAAACATTCAGTACTTC.

This clone showed up just once. The gene calls are TRBV28 and TRBJ2-7; TRBD2 is a possible D gene (6 bases). Germline V gene lookup returns CDR1 MDHEN and CDR2 SYDVKM. Trimming pared 6 bases from V and 5 bases from J, leaving 17 bases between. The CDR3 runs to 14 residues. The CDR3 loop is CASRRGGVRHEQYF. The CDR3, as DNA: TGTGCCAGCAGGCGAGGAGGGGTGAGGCACGAGCAGTACTTC.

The gene calls are TRBV18 and TRBJ1-2; tentative D call: TRBD1 (5 bases). The germline V and J ends were trimmed by 3 bases and 8 bases, with 16 bases remaining between them. Germline lookup yields CDR1 KGHSH and CDR2 LQKENI. CDR3 length: 14 residues. CDR3 DNA sequence: TGTGCCAGCTCACCCCAAGACGGACAAGTCGGCTACACCTTC. Translation gives CASSPQDGQVGYTF.

In its sample, this clone was seen once. The V gene is TRBV9, the J gene TRBJ2-2; 7 bases fit TRBD2. The CDR3 has 14 residues. CDR1 is SGDLS and CDR2 is YYNGEE in the germline V gene. V lost 5 bases and J lost 2; bases outside the gene matches: 3. In DNA, the CDR3 is TGTGCCAGCAGAACTAGCGTAAACACCGGGGAGCTGTTTTTT. Protein: CASRTSVNTGELFF.

This chain joins TRBV27 and TRBJ2-7; D is ambiguous. With 2 bases removed from V and 1 base from J, the gap between germline ends came to 6 bases. The CDR3 contains 13 residues. Germline values: CDR1 MNHEY, CDR2 SMNVEV (reference sequence). Here the CDR3 reads CASSLLPSYEQYF. In DNA, the CDR3 is TGTGCCAGCAGTTTACTACCATCCTACGAGCAGTACTTC.

This rearrangement joins TRBV25-1 to TRBJ2-2, with D possibly TRBD2 on 5 matching bases. This CDR3 has 11 amino acids. Trimming pared 6 bases from V and 6 bases from J, leaving 5 bases between. The germline V gene encodes CDR1 MGHDK and CDR2 SYGVNS. This CDR3 is CASRGAGELFF. In nucleotides, the CDR3 is TGTGCCAGCAGGGGAGCCGGGGAGCTGTTTTTT.

This chain connects TRBV7-6 to TRBJ2-7, with 9 positions matching TRBD1. The trim removed 5 bases at V and 3 bases at J, leaving 5 bases unmatched. Germline-derived CDR1 and CDR2 are SGHVS and FNYEAQ. CDR3 length: 14 amino acids. CDR3 sequence: CASSPGTGFYEQYF. DNA of the CDR3: TGTGCCAGCAGCCCCGGGACAGGGTTCTACGAGCAGTACTTC.

V usage is TRBV9 and J usage is TRBJ2-1; possible D gene TRBD1, 6 bases. This CDR3 is 14 amino acids long. Germline values: CDR1 SGDLS, CDR2 YYNGEE. Trimming shortened V by 8 bases and J by 3 bases, and 15 bases separated the two germline ends. CDR3 sequence reads: CARVSGRGYNEQFF. The DNA of the CDR3 is TGTGCCAGAGTAAGCGGCAGGGGCTACAATGAGCAGTTCTTC.

The chain carries TRBV29-1 and TRBJ1-4, with D maybe TRBD1 (5 bases). CDR3 size: 11 residues. V was trimmed by 4 bases and J by 12 bases, leaving 12 bases between them. Germline CDR1 reads SQVTM; CDR2 reads ANQGSEA. The CDR3 sequence is CSVAGGPELFF. The CDR3 DNA sequence: TGCAGCGTTGCGGGGGGACCCGAACTGTTTTTT.

This rearrangement joins TRBV5-1 to TRBJ2-3; no clear D. This CDR3 has 14 residues. Trimming stripped 0 bases from V and 2 bases from J, with 7 bases between. Germline values: CDR1 SGHRS, CDR2 YFSETQ. CDR3 in amino acids: CASSLDRPTDTQYF. Here the CDR3 DNA reads TGCGCCAGCAGCTTGGACAGACCCACAGATACGCAGTATTTT.